These T cell receptor beta chains were read from a single sample in a study of shared clonotypes between healthy human individuals. Here immunoSEQ multiplex PCR was the method, and the copy in TCRdb shows in-frame clones only, minus some. This sample has hundreds of thousands of clones, with 85% to 95% found just once. Sequenced input: naive CD8+ T cells sorted from blood. The receptors originated from a young woman in good health. Both conserved end residues are part of each CDR3. D genes are given only for firm matches. Not every row has a clone size; where given, it reads once, few, many or a size class.

clone size	V gene	J gene	D gene	CDR3 DNA	CDR3 protein
NA	TRBV13	TRBJ2-7	TRBD2	TGTGCCAGCAGCTTAGAAGCTAGCGGCCCCTACGAGCAGTACTTC	CASSLEASGPYEQYF
NA	TRBV4-1	TRBJ2-3	TRBD2	TGCGCCAGCGGGGGGGGCACAGATACGCAGTATTTT	CASGGGTDTQYF
NA	TRBV5-6	TRBJ1-4	NA	TGTGCCAGCAGCCCGGGACCGGGGAGTGAAAAACTGTTTTTT	CASSPGPGSEKLFF
once	TRBV6-5	TRBJ1-5	NA	TGTGCCAGCAGTGAATATACAGATCAGCCCCAGCATTTT	CASSEYTDQPQHF
NA	TRBV5-4	TRBJ2-6	TRBD1	TGTGCCAGCAGCGGAGGGACAGGGACTGGGGCCAACGTCCTGACTTTC	CASSGGTGTGANVLTF
NA	TRBV6-6	TRBJ2-7	NA	TGTGCCAGCAGTTACCCTACAGGGCAGTCCTACGAGCAGTACTTC	CASSYPTGQSYEQYF
NA	TRBV27	TRBJ1-3	NA	TGTGCCAGCATAGGTGCAAACACCATATATTTT	CASIGANTIYF
NA	TRBV27	TRBJ2-7	NA	TGTGCCAGCAGACCATACAGGGACCCCCACGAGCAGTACTTC	CASRPYRDPHEQYF
NA	TRBV4-1	TRBJ1-1	TRBD1	TGCGCCAGCAGCCAACCTAACAGGGGGCCACGATCCACTGAAGCTTTCTTT	CASSQPNRGPRSTEAFF
NA	TRBV28	TRBJ2-7	NA	TGTGCCAGCAGTCCTACCTCCTACGAGCAGTACTTC	CASSPTSYEQYF
NA	TRBV2	TRBJ2-7	NA	TGTGCCAGCAGCGTTTACGAGCAGTACTTC	CASSVYEQYF
NA	TRBV4-1	TRBJ2-7	TRBD1	TGCGCCAGCAGCCCCGGGACAGGGTTGTACGAGCAGTACTTC	CASSPGTGLYEQYF
NA	TRBV18	TRBJ2-7	TRBD2	TGTGCCAGCTCACCTACGTTACTAGCGGATTACTACGAGCAGTACTTC	CASSPTLLADYYEQYF
NA	TRBV27	TRBJ1-1	NA	TGTGCCAGCCGCCCGGGGGGGGTTCTCACTGAAGCTTTCTTT	CASRPGGVLTEAFF
NA	TRBV6-1	TRBJ2-7	NA	TGTGCCAGCAGTGAACGCGGGTCAGCTTCGGCCTACGAGCAGTACTTC	CASSERGSASAYEQYF
once	TRBV5-1	TRBJ1-6	NA	TGCGCCAGCAGCAGACGAACCAATTCACCCCTCCACTTT	CASSRRTNSPLHF
NA	TRBV11-2	TRBJ2-3	NA	TGTGCCAGCAGCTTAAGTGCGGGAAACACAGATACGCAGTATTTT	CASSLSAGNTDTQYF
NA	TRBV9	TRBJ1-2	NA	TGTGCCAGCAGCGGCTGGCTGCCGCGGGGGGGCTATGGCTACACCTTC	CASSGWLPRGGYGYTF
NA	TRBV5-4	TRBJ2-7	NA	TGTGCCAGCAGCTTGGCTGCGGGGACCCACGAGCAGTACTTC	CASSLAAGTHEQYF
NA	TRBV13	TRBJ1-2	NA	TGTGCCAGCTCTCGAGGGAACTATGGCTACACCTTC	CASSRGNYGYTF
NA	TRBV5-1	TRBJ1-3	NA	TGCGCCAGCAGCTTGGACGGGGGCCTGGACACCATATATTTT	CASSLDGGLDTIYF
NA	TRBV6-1	TRBJ2-7	NA	TGTGCCAGCAGTGAACCGCCCGGCGGGGCCTACGAGCAGTACTTC	CASSEPPGGAYEQYF
NA	TRBV29-1	TRBJ2-1	TRBD2	TGCAGCGTTGATAGCGGGGCTTACAATGAGCAGTTCTTC	CSVDSGAYNEQFF
NA	TRBV5-6	TRBJ2-1	NA	TGTGCCAGCAGCTTGGTCGAAAATGAGCAGTTCTTC	CASSLVENEQFF
once	TRBV11-3	TRBJ2-6	TRBD1	TGTGCCAGCAGCTCGACAGGGAGCTCTGGGGCCAACGTCCTGACTTTC	CASSSTGSSGANVLTF
once	TRBV4-1	TRBJ2-7	NA	TGCGCCAGCAGCCAAGTTGTGGGACCCTACGAGCAGTACTTC	CASSQVVGPYEQYF
once	TRBV13	TRBJ2-1	TRBD2	TGTGCCAGCAGCTTAATGCGGGAGGATGAGCAGTTCTTC	CASSLMREDEQFF
NA	TRBV6-4	TRBJ2-1	TRBD2	TGTGCCAGCAGTGTTGCTAGCGGGATTAGCGATGAGCAGTTCTTC	CASSVASGISDEQFF
NA	TRBV7-8	TRBJ2-1	TRBD2	TGTGCCAGCAGCTTAGCTGGTCCGGGAGGGCCTCAGAAGGAGCAGTTCTTC	CASSLAGPGGPQKEQFF
NA	TRBV28	TRBJ2-5	NA	TGTGCCAGCAGTTTGTTTATGGGGGATCAAGAGACCCAGTACTTC	CASSLFMGDQETQYF
NA	TRBV4-2	TRBJ2-7	NA	TGTGCCAGCAGCCAAGATAGCCCTAGCGTATACTACGAGCAGTACTTC	CASSQDSPSVYYEQYF
NA	TRBV7-8	TRBJ2-7	TRBD1	TGTGCCAGCAGCTCCGACAGGGGGACCTACGAGCAGTACTTC	CASSSDRGTYEQYF
NA	TRBV14	TRBJ1-1	NA	TGTGCCAGCAGCCCGGGACAGAACACTGAAGCTTTCTTT	CASSPGQNTEAFF
NA	TRBV11-2	TRBJ1-5	NA	TGTGCCAGCAGCTTATTAGGGGGGGAGGGTCAGCCCCAGCATTTT	CASSLLGGEGQPQHF
NA	TRBV5-3	TRBJ2-7	NA	TGTGCCAGAAGCTCCCGGGGCGCCTATAGCTCCTACGAGCAGTACTTC	CARSSRGAYSSYEQYF
NA	TRBV27	TRBJ1-2	NA	TGTGCCAGCAGTCCTTATTTCCAGGGGAACTATGGCTACACCTTC	CASSPYFQGNYGYTF
NA	TRBV7-9	TRBJ2-5	TRBD2	TGTGCCAGCAGCCAACGGACTAGCGGGGCCCGAGGTAGCGAGACCCAGTACTTC	CASSQRTSGARGSETQYF
NA	TRBV19	TRBJ1-4	NA	TGTGCCAGTAGTATTGAAGGAGGTCGTGAAAAACTGTTTTTT	CASSIEGGREKLFF
NA	TRBV2	TRBJ1-5	NA	TGTGCCAGCAGTGGAGGGTTCTATAGCAATCAGCCCCAGCATTTT	CASSGGFYSNQPQHF
NA	TRBV11-2	TRBJ2-1	NA	TGTGCCAGCAGCTTAGCGTTTGTGGACTTGAATGAGCAGTTCTTC	CASSLAFVDLNEQFF
NA	TRBV7-8	TRBJ1-1	NA	TGTGCCAGCAGCTTAGACCCGAACACTGAAGCTTTCTTT	CASSLDPNTEAFF
NA	TRBV4-1	TRBJ2-7	TRBD2	TGCGCCAGCAGCCAAGTCGCTAGCGGGAGTCACGAGCAGTACTTC	CASSQVASGSHEQYF
NA	TRBV30	TRBJ2-3	TRBD2	TGTGCCTGGAGTGCGCTAGCGGGAGCCTCAGATACGCAGTATTTT	CAWSALAGASDTQYF
NA	TRBV27	TRBJ1-5	NA	TGTGCCAGCAAGCAGGGTACGGGTCAGCCCCAGCATTTT	CASKQGTGQPQHF
NA	TRBV27	TRBJ2-5	NA	TGTGCCAGCAGCCTTCACAGGGAAGAGACCCAGTACTTC	CASSLHREETQYF
few	TRBV11-2	TRBJ1-5	NA	TGTGCCAGCAGCTTAGGGGACGGAGGAGATCAGCCCCAGCATTTT	CASSLGDGGDQPQHF
NA	TRBV5-6	TRBJ2-7	NA	TGTGCCAGCAGCTCGCCCGGGAAGTTGTCTTACGAGCAGTACTTC	CASSSPGKLSYEQYF
NA	TRBV28	TRBJ2-3	NA	TGTGCCAGCAGTTTAGGGACCGTGGAAGTCACAGATACGCAGTATTTT	CASSLGTVEVTDTQYF
once	TRBV19	TRBJ2-1	TRBD2	TGTGCCAGTAGTATTATCGGGACTAGCGTCTACAATGAGCAGTTCTTC	CASSIIGTSVYNEQFF
NA	TRBV28	TRBJ2-3	NA	TGTGCCAGCAGTTCTAGCCCCTCCCCTGGGCGCACAGATACGCAGTATTTT	CASSSSPSPGRTDTQYF
NA	TRBV29-1	TRBJ2-7	NA	TGCAGCGTGGGGCGCGGGTGGGCCTACGAGCAGTACTTC	CSVGRGWAYEQYF
NA	TRBV10-1	TRBJ2-6	NA	TGCGCCAGCAGTGACCGGGACGGCTCTGGGGCCAACGTCCTGACTTTC	CASSDRDGSGANVLTF
NA	TRBV9	TRBJ2-7	TRBD1	TGTGCCAGCAGCGTAGGGGACAGGGGTACGGAGCAGTACTTC	CASSVGDRGTEQYF